This TCR beta chain derives from a study of blood T cell repertoires in COVID-19 (dated by TCRdb to between 2020 and 2021). About the investigation overall: Samples from collaborators originated in the United States, Italy and Spain and spanned both the acute and convalescent phases of COVID-19. The material from the prospective study consisted of cDNA or gDNA derived from T cells, B-cell-depleted T cells, or PBMCs. The dataset comprised deeply sampled blood TCRbeta repertoires from subjects exposed to, actively infected with, or recovered from COVID-19. The repertoires were released in a freely available public database meant as a resource for research on the immune response to SARS-CoV-2. Samples came from the ongoing ImmuneRACE study (first 160 participants) plus 1,254 subjects from 6 global collaborators. Sample metadata almost always included a de-identified subject ID, COVID-19 status, age in years and sex. Where available, HLA class I and class II types were taken from metadata supplied by the sample provider and were not determined by assay-based typing.

What the authors observed across the whole study: How much clinical and demographic metadata was included differed by source and by participant, and the metadata was provided uncurated.

Collaborating institutions collected whole blood in K2EDTA tubes following their own protocols. Collaborator samples were shipped for TCRbeta analysis as frozen whole blood, isolated PBMCs, or DNA extracted from either sample type. A word on this clone: Which antigen it targets is not known. Within one base of it there is no much larger clone, and no base qualities were kept.

Sequences LGHNA (CDR1) and YSLEER (CDR2) are obtained from the germline V gene. The CDR3 spans 13 residues, from the cysteine through the phenylalanine. Just CDR3 DNA is preserved here, 39 bases in frame from base 1. The germline V end is reduced by 4 bases and the J end by 7 bases; junction bases left unmatched: 7. TCRbeta CDR3 regions were amplified from genomic DNA by means of the immunoSEQ Assay, a bias-controlled multiplex PCR. On the study's bioinformatics: Nucleated cell counts per sample were estimated from amplification of reference gene primers within the assay. Sequence reads were collapsed and filtered to measure the absolute abundance of every unique TCRbeta CDR3 rearrangement. For each sample, productive Simpson clonality was calculated by taking the square root of Simpson's diversity index across productive rearrangements. Here the immuneACCESS table is served through TCRdb, limited to in-frame sequences with V and J called. Missing clones are a known gap in these copies; in checked studies unresolved V genes cover under half, and the rest lacks a known reason. That table is the source of V, J and clone size, and D and trimming were worked out from the DNA. The sample table lists roughly 150,000 clones, 80% of them with a count of one. Just over 0.55% of the sample lies in the top ten.

Sequenced: peripheral blood. The sequence derives from a man aged 55 to 69 with acute or convalescent COVID-19. The chain couples TRBV4-3 to TRBJ2-7; 7 bases in the middle match TRBD1. The DNA reads TGCGCCAGCAGCCCTCAGTACAGGGGAGAGCAGTACTTC. It encodes CASSPQYRGEQYF.